This TCR beta chain was retrieved from a study of shared clonotypes between healthy human individuals. Study background: Three CD4 naive, three CD4 memory, two CD8 naive and one CD8 memory plate were used per donor.

Measured with immunoSEQ multiplex PCR; TCRdb has only the in-frame clones, and not every one. The table has 500,000 to 550,000 clones, about 96% seen once. V was trimmed by 4 bases and J by 4 bases, leaving 5 bases between them. From germline, CDR1 is SGDLS and CDR2 YYNGEE. The CDR3 spans 12 residues. CD4+ cells underwent separation, giving CD45RA+ naive and CD45RA-negative memory subsets. The source material was naive CD4+ T cells sorted from blood. The subset: CD45RA+ positively selected. The rearrangement uses TRBV9 and TRBJ2-2, with a tentative D call TRBD1 (5 bases). The receptor was isolated from a woman under 40 in good health. This CDR3 is CASSQGTGELFF. The CDR3 DNA reads as TGTGCCAGCAGCCAGGGCACCGGGGAGCTGTTTTTT.